This T cell receptor beta chain was sequenced for a study of spatial heterogeneity in lung cancer. Time point noted: sample taken at primary tumor resection. TCRdb called the 5' RACE reads again in MiXCR, with one record for every CDR3 protein. The table lists about 6,100 distinct CDR3 sequences, roughly 8% of them singletons. The receptor's source is a female donor with early-stage non-small cell lung cancer. This specimen consisted of normal lung tissue next to the tumor, obtained at surgery.

The CDR3 region has the DNA TGTGCCAGCAGCCCCATATCGGTAACAGATACGCAGTATTTT. Amino acids: CASSPISVTDTQYF. The rearrangement links TRBV12-3 or TRBV12-4 to TRBJ2-3; D gene uncertain. The length of the CDR3 is 14 residues. Trimming left V 6 bases short and J 3 bases short, with 13 bases between.